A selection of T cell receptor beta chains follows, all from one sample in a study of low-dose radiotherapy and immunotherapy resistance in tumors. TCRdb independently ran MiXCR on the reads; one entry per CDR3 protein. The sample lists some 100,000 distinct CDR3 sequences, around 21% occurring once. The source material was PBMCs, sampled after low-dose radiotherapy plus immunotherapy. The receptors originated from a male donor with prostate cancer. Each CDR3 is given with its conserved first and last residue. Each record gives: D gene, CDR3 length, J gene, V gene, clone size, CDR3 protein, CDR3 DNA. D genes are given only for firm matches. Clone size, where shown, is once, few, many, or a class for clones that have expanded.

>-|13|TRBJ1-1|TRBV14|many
CASSRIMNTEAFF
TGTGCCAGCAGCCGGATTATGAACACTGAAGCTTTCTTT
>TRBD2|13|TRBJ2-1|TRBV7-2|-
CASSSTTSGGPFF
TGTGCCAGCAGCTCCACGACTAGCGGGGGCCCCTTCTTC
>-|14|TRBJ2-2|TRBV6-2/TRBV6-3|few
CASSYSGTGELFFF
-
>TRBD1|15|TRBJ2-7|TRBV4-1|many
CASSRSGTGAYEQYF
TGCGCCAGCAGCCGCAGTGGGACAGGGGCCTACGAGCAGTACTTC
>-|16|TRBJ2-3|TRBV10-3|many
CAISEVSSAGADTQYF
TGTGCCATCAGTGAAGTGTCTAGCGCGGGCGCAGATACGCAGTATTTT
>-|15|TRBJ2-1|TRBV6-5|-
CASSYGRNSYNEQFF
TGTGCCAGCAGTTACGGCAGAAACTCCTACAATGAGCAGTTCTTC
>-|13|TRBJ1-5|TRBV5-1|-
CASSLGPDQPQHF
TGCGCCAGCAGCTTGGGACCTGATCAGCCCCAGCATTTT
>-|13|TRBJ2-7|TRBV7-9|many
CASRPDRSYEQYF
TGTGCCAGCAGACCTGACAGATCCTACGAGCAGTACTTC
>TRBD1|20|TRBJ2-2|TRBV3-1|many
CASSQDRFLTGQGITGELFF
TGTGCCAGCAGCCAAGATAGGTTCCTCACGGGACAGGGTATCACCGGGGAGCTGTTTTTT
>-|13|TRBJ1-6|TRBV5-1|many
CASSLGGSSTLHF
TGCGCCAGCAGCTTGGGAGGATCTTCGACCCTCCACTTT
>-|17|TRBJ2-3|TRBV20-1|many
CSALDYREAPRTDTQYF
TGCAGTGCTCTCGACTACAGGGAGGCTCCCCGCACAGATACGCAGTATTTT
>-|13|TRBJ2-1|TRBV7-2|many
CASSFVGYNEQFF
TGTGCCAGCAGCTTCGTCGGGTACAATGAGCAGTTCTTC
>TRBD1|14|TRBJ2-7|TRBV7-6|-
CASSPYRGDYEQYF
TGTGCCAGCAGCCCCTACAGGGGAGACTACGAGCAGTACTTC
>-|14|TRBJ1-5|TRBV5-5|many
CASSLAGERQPQHF
TGTGCCAGCAGCTTGGCCGGGGAACGTCAGCCCCAGCATTTT
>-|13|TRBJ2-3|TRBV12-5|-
CASGLGGTDTQYF
TGTGCTAGTGGTTTGGGGGGCACAGATACGCAGTATTTT
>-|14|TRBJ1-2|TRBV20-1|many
CSARVEAGIPGYTF
TGCAGTGCTAGAGTCGAGGCAGGGATCCCCGGCTACACCTTC
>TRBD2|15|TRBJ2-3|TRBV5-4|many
CASSSLLAATDTQYF
TGTGCCAGCAGCTCCCTACTAGCGGCTACAGATACGCAGTATTTT
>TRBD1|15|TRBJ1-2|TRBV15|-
CATSRDRDSLYGYTF
TGTGCCACCAGCAGAGATCGGGACAGTCTCTATGGCTACACCTTC
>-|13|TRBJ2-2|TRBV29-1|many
CSVGTRGTGELFF
TGCAGCGTTGGGACACGGGGGACCGGGGAGCTGTTTTTT
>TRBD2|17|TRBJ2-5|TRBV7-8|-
CASSPSWRGGRRETQYF
TGTGCCAGCAGCCCCTCATGGCGGGGGGGGAGACGAGAGACCCAGTACTTC
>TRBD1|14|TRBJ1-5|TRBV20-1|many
CSARATGGHQPQHF
TGCAGTGCTAGAGCGACAGGGGGCCATCAGCCCCAGCATTTT
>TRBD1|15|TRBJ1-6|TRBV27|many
CASSLGTGHNSPLHF
TGTGCCAGCAGTTTAGGGACAGGGCATAATTCACCCCTCCACTTT
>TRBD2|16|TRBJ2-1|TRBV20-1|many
CSADPLTSGDYNEQFF
TGCAGTGCTGATCCCCTTACTAGCGGGGACTACAATGAGCAGTTCTTC
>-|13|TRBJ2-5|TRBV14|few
CASSQGAHATQYF
TGTGCCAGCAGCCAAGGAGCACATGCGACCCAGTACTTC
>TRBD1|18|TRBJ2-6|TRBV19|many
CASRPTGTGRAGANVLTF
TGTGCCAGTAGGCCCACCGGGACAGGGAGGGCTGGGGCCAACGTCCTGACTTTC
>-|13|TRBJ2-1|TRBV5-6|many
CASSLGTHNEQFF
TGTGCCAGCAGCTTGGGGACCCACAATGAGCAGTTCTTC
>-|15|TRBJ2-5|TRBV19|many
CASSTSGTSQETQYF
TGTGCCAGTAGTACCTCTGGCACCAGCCAAGAGACCCAGTACTTC
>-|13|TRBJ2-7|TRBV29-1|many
CSVAGGPLGEQYF
TGCAGCGTTGCCGGGGGGCCCCTGGGGGAGCAGTACTTC
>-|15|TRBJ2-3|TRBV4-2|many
CASSPLGAPTDTQYF
TGTGCCAGCAGCCCCCTGGGGGCCCCCACAGATACGCAGTATTTT
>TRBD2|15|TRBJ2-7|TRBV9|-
CASSTRSGGRSEQYF
TGTGCCAGCAGCACTCGTAGCGGGGGGAGAAGCGAGCAGTACTTC
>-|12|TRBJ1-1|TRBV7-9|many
CASSLMGTEAFF
TGTGCCAGCAGCTTAATGGGCACTGAAGCTTTCTTT
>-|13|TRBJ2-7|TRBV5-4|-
CASSLILANEQYF
TGTGCCAGCAGCTTAATTCTAGCGAACGAGCAGTACTTC
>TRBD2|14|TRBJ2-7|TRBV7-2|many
CASSFGLALGEQYF
TGTGCCAGCAGCTTCGGACTAGCGTTGGGCGAGCAGTACTTC
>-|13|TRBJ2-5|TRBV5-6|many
CASNLRGEETQYF
TGTGCCAGCAACTTGAGGGGGGAGGAGACCCAGTACTTC
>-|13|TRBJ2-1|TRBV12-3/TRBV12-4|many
CASRIVSLNEQFF
TGTGCCAGCAGGATAGTCTCTCTGAATGAGCAGTTCTTC
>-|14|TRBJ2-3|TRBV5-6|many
CASSSPGLTDTQYF
TGTGCCAGCAGCTCACCGGGACTCACAGATACGCAGTATTTT
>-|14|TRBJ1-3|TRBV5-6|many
CASSRGMLGNTIYF
TGTGCCAGCAGTCGGGGGATGCTTGGAAACACCATATATTTT
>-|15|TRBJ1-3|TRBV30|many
CAWSGVSGPGNTIYF
TGTGCCTGGAGTGGGGTTTCAGGTCCTGGAAACACCATATATTTT
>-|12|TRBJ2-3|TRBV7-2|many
CASSLSRDTQYF
TGTGCCAGCAGCCTCTCTAGGGATACGCAGTATTTT
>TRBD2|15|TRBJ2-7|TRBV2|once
CASTLLASGLYEQYF
TGTGCCAGCACCCTCCTCGCTAGCGGCCTCTACGAGCAGTACTTC
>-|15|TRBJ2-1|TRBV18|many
CASSPDRWGYNEQFF
TGTGCCAGCTCACCAGATAGATGGGGCTACAATGAGCAGTTCTTC
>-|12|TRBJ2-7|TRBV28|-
CASSDRMAEQYF
TGTGCCAGCAGTGACAGGATGGCCGAGCAGTACTTC
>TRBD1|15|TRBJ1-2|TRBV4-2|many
CASSQTSGQGYGYTF
TGTGCCAGCAGCCAAACGAGCGGACAGGGGTATGGCTACACCTTC
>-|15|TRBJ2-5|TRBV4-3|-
CASSPDGGPRETQYF
TGCGCCAGCAGCCCCGACGGGGGGCCCCGGGAGACCCAGTACTTC
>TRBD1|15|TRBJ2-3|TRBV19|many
CASAYDSTGADTQYF
TGTGCCAGTGCCTACGACTCGACAGGGGCCGATACGCAGTATTTT
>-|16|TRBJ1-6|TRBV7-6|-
CASSLVQGQENSPLHF
TGTGCCAGCAGCTTAGTTCAGGGACAAGAGAATTCACCCCTCCACTTT
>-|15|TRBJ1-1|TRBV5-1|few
CASSPSPGLNTEAFF
TGCGCCAGCAGCCCAAGCCCGGGGTTGAACACTGAAGCTTTCTTT
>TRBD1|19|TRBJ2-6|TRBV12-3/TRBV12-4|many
CASSPPIRTGGFWANVLTF
TGTGCCAGCAGTCCGCCCATACGGACAGGGGGTTTCTGGGCCAACGTCCTGACTTTC
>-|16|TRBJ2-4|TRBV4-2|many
CASSQEWGEAKNIQYF
TGTGCCAGCAGCCAAGAGTGGGGGGAAGCCAAAAACATTCAGTACTTC
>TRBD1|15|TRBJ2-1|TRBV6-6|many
CASSVRTGTYNEQFF
TGTGCCAGCAGTGTACGGACAGGAACCTACAATGAGCAGTTCTTC
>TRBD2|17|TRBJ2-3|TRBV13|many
CASSLGLSGGLLETQYF
TGTGCCAGCAGCTTAGGCCTTAGCGGGGGCCTGCTAGAGACGCAGTATTTT
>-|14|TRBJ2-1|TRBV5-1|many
CASSLSQGEGEQFF
TGCGCCAGCAGCTTGTCCCAGGGTGAAGGTGAGCAGTTCTTC
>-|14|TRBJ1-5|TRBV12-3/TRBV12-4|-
CASSSPPAGQPQHF
TGTGCCAGCAGTTCCCCTCCTGCAGGGCAGCCCCAGCATTTT